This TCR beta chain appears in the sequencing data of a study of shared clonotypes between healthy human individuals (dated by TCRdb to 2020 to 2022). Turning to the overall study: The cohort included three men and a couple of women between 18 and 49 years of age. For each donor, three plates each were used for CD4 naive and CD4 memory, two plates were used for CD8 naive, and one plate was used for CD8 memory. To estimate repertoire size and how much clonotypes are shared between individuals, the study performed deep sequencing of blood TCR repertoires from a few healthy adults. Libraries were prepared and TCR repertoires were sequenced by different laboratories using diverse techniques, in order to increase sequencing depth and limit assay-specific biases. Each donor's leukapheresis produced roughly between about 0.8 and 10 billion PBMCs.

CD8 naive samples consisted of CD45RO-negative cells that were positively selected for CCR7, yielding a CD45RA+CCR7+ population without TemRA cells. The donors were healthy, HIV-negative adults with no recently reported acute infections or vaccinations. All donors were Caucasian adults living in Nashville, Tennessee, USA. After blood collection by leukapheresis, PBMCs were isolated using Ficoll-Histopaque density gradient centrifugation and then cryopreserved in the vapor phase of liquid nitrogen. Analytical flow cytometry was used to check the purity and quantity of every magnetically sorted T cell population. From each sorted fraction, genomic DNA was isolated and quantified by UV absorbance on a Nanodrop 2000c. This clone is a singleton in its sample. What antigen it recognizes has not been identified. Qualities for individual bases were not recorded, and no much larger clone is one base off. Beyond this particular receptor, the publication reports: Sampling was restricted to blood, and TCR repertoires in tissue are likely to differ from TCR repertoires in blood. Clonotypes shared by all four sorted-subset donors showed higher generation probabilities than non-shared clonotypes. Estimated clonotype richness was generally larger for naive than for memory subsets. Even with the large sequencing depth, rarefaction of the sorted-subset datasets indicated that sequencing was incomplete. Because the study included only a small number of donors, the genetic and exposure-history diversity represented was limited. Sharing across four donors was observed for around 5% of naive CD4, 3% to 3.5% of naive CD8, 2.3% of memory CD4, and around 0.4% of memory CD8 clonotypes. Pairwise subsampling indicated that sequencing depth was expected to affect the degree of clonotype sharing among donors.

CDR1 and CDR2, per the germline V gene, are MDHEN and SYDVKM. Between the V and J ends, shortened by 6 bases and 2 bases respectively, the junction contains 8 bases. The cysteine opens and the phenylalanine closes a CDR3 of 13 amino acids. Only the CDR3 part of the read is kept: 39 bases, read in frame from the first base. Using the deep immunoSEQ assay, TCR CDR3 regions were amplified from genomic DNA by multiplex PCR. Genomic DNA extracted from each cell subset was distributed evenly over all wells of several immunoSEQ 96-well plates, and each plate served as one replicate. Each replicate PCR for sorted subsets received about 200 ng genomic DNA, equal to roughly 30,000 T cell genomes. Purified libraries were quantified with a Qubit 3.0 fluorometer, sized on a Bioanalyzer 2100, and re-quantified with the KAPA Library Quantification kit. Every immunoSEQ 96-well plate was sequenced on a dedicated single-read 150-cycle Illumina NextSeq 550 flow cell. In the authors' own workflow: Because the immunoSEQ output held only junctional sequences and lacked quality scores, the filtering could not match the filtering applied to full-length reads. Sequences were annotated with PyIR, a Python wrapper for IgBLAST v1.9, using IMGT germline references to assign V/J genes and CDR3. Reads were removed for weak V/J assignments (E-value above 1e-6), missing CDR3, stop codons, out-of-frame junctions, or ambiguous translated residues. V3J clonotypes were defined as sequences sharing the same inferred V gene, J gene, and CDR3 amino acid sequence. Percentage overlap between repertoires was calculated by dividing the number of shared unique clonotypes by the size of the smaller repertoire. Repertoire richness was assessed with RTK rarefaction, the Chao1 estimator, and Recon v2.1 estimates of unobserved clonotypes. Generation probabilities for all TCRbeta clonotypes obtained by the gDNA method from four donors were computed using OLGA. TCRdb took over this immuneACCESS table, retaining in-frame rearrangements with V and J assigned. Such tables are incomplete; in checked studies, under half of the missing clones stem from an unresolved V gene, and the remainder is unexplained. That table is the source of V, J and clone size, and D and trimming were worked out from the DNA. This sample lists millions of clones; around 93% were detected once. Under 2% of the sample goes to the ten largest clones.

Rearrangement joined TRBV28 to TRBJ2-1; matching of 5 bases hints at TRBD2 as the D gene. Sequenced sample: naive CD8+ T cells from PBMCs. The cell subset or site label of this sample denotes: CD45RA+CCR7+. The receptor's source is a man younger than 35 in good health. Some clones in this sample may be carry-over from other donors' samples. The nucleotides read TGTGCCAGCAGCCGACTACCCTACAATGAGCAGTTCTTC. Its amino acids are CASSRLPYNEQFF.